The 27 T cell receptor beta chains presented below share a single source sample, sequenced in a study of shared clonotypes between healthy human individuals. TCRdb's table, derived via immunoSEQ multiplex PCR, lists solely in-frame clones and lacks some. Of 530,000 or so clones in the sample, 60% to 80% were seen once. Material: PBMCs. These receptors were taken from a woman aged 40 to 50 in good health. Some clones in this sample may be carry-over from other donors' samples.

This chain links TRBV6-1 with TRBJ2-1; 7 positions match TRBD2. CDR3 size: 12 residues. V lost 8 bases, J lost 5 bases, and 3 bases stayed unmatched. Germline loops: CDR1 MNHNS, CDR2 SASEGT. CDR3 sequence reads: CASLAENNEQFF. The CDR3 nucleotides read TGTGCCAGCCTAGCGGAGAACAATGAGCAGTTCTTC.

The rearrangement uses TRBV29-1 and TRBJ2-3; no definite D call. The CDR3 is 11 amino acids. Germline V gene lookup returns CDR1 SQVTM and CDR2 ANQGSEA. V was clipped by 2 bases and J by 0 bases, with 0 bases between them. The CDR3 DNA follows: TGCAGCGTTGAAAGCACAGATACGCAGTATTTT. Amino acid sequence: CSVESTDTQYF.

This clone was counted once. This sequence joins TRBV27 and TRBJ1-2; D is unresolved. Per the germline V gene, CDR1 is MNHEY and CDR2 is SMNVEV (reference sequence). V was trimmed by 5 bases and J by 4 bases, leaving 11 bases between them. The CDR3 totals 13 residues. The CDR3 sequence: CASSPRHGYGYTF. CDR3 nucleotides: TGTGCCAGCAGTCCCCGACACGGCTATGGCTACACCTTC.

V is TRBV18 and J is TRBJ2-5; 7 bases align to TRBD2. CDR1 KGHSH and CDR2 LQKENI come from the germline V gene. The CDR3 extends over 15 amino acids. Germline trimming cut 3 bases from V and 5 bases from J; bases unmatched to any gene: 9. CDR3 coding DNA: TGTGCCAGCTCACCGGGGGAGGGCCTCCGGGAGACCCAGTACTTC. It encodes CASSPGEGLRETQYF.

This chain joins TRBV9 and TRBJ2-6; D gene uncertain. CDR3 size: 13 residues. V was pared by 0 bases and J by 3 bases, with 1 base between. Germline V gene sequence: CDR1 SGDLS, CDR2 YYNGEE. CDR3 DNA sequence: TGTGCCAGCAGCGTAGTTGGGGCCAACGTCCTGACTTTC. Translating gives CASSVVGANVLTF.

The chain uses TRBV5-1 and TRBJ2-7; TRBD2 aligns across 8 bases. Germline CDR1 is SGHRS and CDR2 is YFSETQ. There are 13 residues in the CDR3. With V trimmed by 0 bases and J by 6 bases, 2 bases remained unmatched. The chain's CDR3 is CASSLVLAGEQYF. The DNA of the CDR3 is TGCGCCAGCAGCTTGGTTCTAGCGGGCGAGCAGTACTTC. Supplemented by reference TRBV5-1 and TRBJ2-7, the full variable domain reads KAGVTQTPRYLIKTRGQQVTLSCSPISGHRSVSWYQQTPGQGLQFLFEYFSETQRNKGNFPGRFSGRQFSNSRSEMNVSTLELGDSALYLCASSLVLAGEQYFGPGTRLTVT.

Only a few counts were recorded for this clone. The V and J genes are TRBV7-2 and TRBJ2-3; D unclear. Trimming cost V 1 base and J 4 bases, with 9 bases left between them. The germline V gene encodes CDR1 SGHTA and CDR2 FQGNSA. The CDR3 length is 14 residues. The CDR3 DNA follows: TGTGCCAGCAGCTTAGTGAGTGGGGCAGATACGCAGTATTTT. Residues: CASSLVSGADTQYF.

The J gene is TRBJ2-3, the V gene TRBV19; no reliable D call. Trimming removed 5 bases at V and 0 bases at J, with 9 bases between. There are 14 residues in the CDR3. Germline CDR1 LNHDA, CDR2 SQIVND (reference sequence). Here the CDR3 DNA reads TGTGCCAGTAGTGTCGTGTATAGCACAGATACGCAGTATTTT. It codes for CASSVVYSTDTQYF.

The rearrangement uses TRBV28 and TRBJ2-7; D gene ambiguous. This CDR3 contains 13 residues. V lost 5 bases and J 4 bases, leaving 12 bases between the germline ends. Looked up from germline, CDR1 is MDHEN and CDR2 is SYDVKM. The CDR3 is CASSPPATYEQYF. Written as DNA, the CDR3 is TGTGCCAGCAGTCCCCCCGCCACATACGAGCAGTACTTC.

V and J are TRBV7-9 and TRBJ2-7; D call uncertain. V lost 1 base to trimming and J lost 2 bases, with 9 bases between them. This CDR3 region has 14 residues. CDR1 SEHNR and CDR2 FQNEAQ come from the germline V gene (reference sequence). CDR3 in amino acids: CASSLGVDTYEQYF. DNA of the CDR3: TGTGCCAGCAGCTTAGGAGTCGATACCTACGAGCAGTACTTC.

The chain joins TRBV5-4 to TRBJ1-2, with D possibly being TRBD1 (5 bases). Per the germline V gene, CDR1 is SGHNT and CDR2 is YYREEE (reference sequence). Trimming took 2 bases from V and 3 from J, leaving 14 bases between them. This CDR3 is 15 amino acids long. The CDR3 sequence: CASSFAWGADYGYTF. As DNA, the CDR3 is TGTGCCAGCAGCTTTGCGTGGGGCGCGGACTATGGCTACACCTTC.

The V and J genes are TRBV5-4 and TRBJ2-3; 11 bases are shared with TRBD2. The germline gives CDR1 SGHNT, CDR2 YYREEE (reference sequence). Trimming at V came to 1 base and at J to 1 base, leaving 14 bases not matched to a gene. There are 20 residues in the CDR3. CDR3 bases: TGTGCCAGCAGCTTGCCCGGACTAGCGGGTCTTCTTCGGGGCACAGATACGCAGTATTTT. This gives the protein CASSLPGLAGLLRGTDTQYF.

CDR3 region: CASSSRDRREKLFF. The CDR3 DNA reads TGTGCCAGTAGCAGCCGGGACAGGAGGGAAAAACTGTTTTTT. V gene TRBV19 combines with J gene TRBJ1-4; 8 nucleotides line up with TRBD1. The junction had 8 bases not matched to a gene; V was cut back by 6 bases and J by 8 bases. The CDR3 totals 14 residues. Germline assignment: CDR1 LNHDA and CDR2 SQIVND (reference sequence).

The rearrangement links TRBV5-1 to TRBJ1-1; D is perhaps TRBD1 (6 bases). The V end was cut by 0 bases, the J end by 3 bases, with 15 bases between. Germline CDR1 SGHRS, CDR2 YFSETQ. The CDR3 is made up of 16 amino acids. The CDR3 DNA is TGCGCCAGCAGCTTGGAAGTACAGGGCCCCTACACTGAAGCTTTCTTT. Protein: CASSLEVQGPYTEAFF. The whole variable domain, filled in from reference TRBV5-1 and TRBJ1-1, reads KAGVTQTPRYLIKTRGQQVTLSCSPISGHRSVSWYQQTPGQGLQFLFEYFSETQRNKGNFPGRFSGRQFSNSRSEMNVSTLELGDSALYLCASSLEVQGPYTEAFFGQGTRLTVV.

The chain combines TRBV11-3 with TRBJ2-5; TRBD1 matches at 9 bases. The V gene end was trimmed by 5 bases and the J gene end by 5 bases; junction bases not matched to a gene: 6. This CDR3 comprises 14 residues. The germline gives CDR1 SGHNT, CDR2 YENEEA. The CDR3: CASSAGGTGETQYF. In DNA, the CDR3 is TGTGCCAGCAGCGCCGGTGGGACAGGGGAGACCCAGTACTTC.

V usage is TRBV29-1 and J usage is TRBJ1-5; D remains unclear. The CDR3 has 12 amino acids. The germline V gene encodes CDR1 SQVTM and CDR2 ANQGSEA. Trimming pared 2 bases from V and 7 bases from J, leaving 9 bases between. The DNA for the CDR3 is TGCAGCGTTGAAAATGTTGGGCAGCCCCAGCATTTT. Translated, it gives CSVENVGQPQHF.

The V gene is TRBV30, the J gene TRBJ2-3; 8 bases are shared with TRBD1. The germline gives CDR1 GTSNPN, CDR2 SVGIG (reference sequence). CDR3 length equals 13 residues. V gave up 0 bases and J gave up 9 bases; unmatched junction bases: 5. This CDR3 reads CAWSVGGQGTQYF. The CDR3, as DNA: TGTGCCTGGAGTGTGGGAGGACAGGGCACGCAGTATTTT.

Points on this clone: A much larger clone lies a single base off, so this may be a read error. The V and J genes are TRBV9 and TRBJ2-3; possible D gene TRBD2, 7 bases. Germline V CDR1 and CDR2: SGDLS, YYNGEE. This CDR3 comprises 18 residues. V was trimmed by 2 bases and J by 5 bases, leaving 24 bases between them. DNA for the CDR3: TGTGCCAGCAGCGTTTCTCTAGTGGGAGGGGGGGCACAAGATACGCAGTATTTT. Protein: CASSVSLVGGGAQDTQYF. Full variable domain (remainder filled in from reference TRBV9 and TRBJ2-3): DSGVTQTPKHLITATGQRVTLRCSPRSGDLSVYWYQQSLDQGLQFLIQYYNGEERAKGNILERFSAQQFPDLHSELNLSSLELGDSALYFCASSVSLVGGGAQDTQYFGPGTRLTVL.

The chain uses TRBV5-1 and TRBJ1-1, with D possibly matching TRBD1 (5 bases). V lost 1 base, J lost 4 bases, and 14 bases lay in between. CDR3 length equals 15 residues. The germline CDR1 and CDR2 sequences are SGHRS and YFSETQ. In DNA form, the CDR3 reads TGCGCCAGCAGCTTGAGTCAGTGGGGCGGCACTGAAGCTTTCTTT. Amino acids: CASSLSQWGGTEAFF.

This chain links TRBV20-1 with TRBJ2-1; a possible D gene is TRBD2 (6 bases). The CDR3 loop spans 11 amino acids. V was trimmed by 4 bases and J by 9 bases, leaving 10 bases between them. Germline V lookup: CDR1 DFQATT, CDR2 SNEGSKA (reference sequence). The CDR3 region is CSATGSGEQFF. The CDR3 DNA follows: TGCAGTGCTACCGGGAGTGGTGAGCAGTTCTTC.

This clone was seen more than once but under ten times. The chain couples TRBV5-1 to TRBJ2-7, with a weak D call TRBD1 (5 bases). Deletions cut 1 base from V and 2 bases from J, with 7 bases between. Germline V gives CDR1 SGHRS, CDR2 YFSETQ. This CDR3 contains 13 residues. This chain's CDR3 is CASSLSGPYEQYF. Here the CDR3 DNA reads TGCGCCAGCAGCTTGTCAGGGCCCTACGAGCAGTACTTC. Filled out from reference TRBV5-1 and TRBJ2-7, the complete variable domain reads KAGVTQTPRYLIKTRGQQVTLSCSPISGHRSVSWYQQTPGQGLQFLFEYFSETQRNKGNFPGRFSGRQFSNSRSEMNVSTLELGDSALYLCASSLSGPYEQYFGPGTRLTVT.

For this clone: Being one base from a much bigger clone, this may be a read error. The rearrangement links TRBV27 to TRBJ2-7; 8 bases are shared with TRBD2. Germline assignment: CDR1 MNHEY and CDR2 SMNVEV (reference sequence). V was pared by 5 bases and J by 9 bases, with 12 bases of the junction left unmatched. This CDR3 is 14 amino acids long. The CDR3 loop reads CASSMIAGSGGQYF. CDR3 in DNA: TGTGCCAGCAGTATGATAGCGGGATCGGGTGGGCAGTACTTC.

The chain links TRBV5-4 to TRBJ2-2, with D perhaps TRBD2 (5 bases). Germline lookup yields CDR1 SGHNT and CDR2 YYREEE (reference sequence). The V gene lost 0 bases and the J gene lost 2 bases, with 11 bases spanning the gap. The CDR3 runs 16 residues. The CDR3 loop is CASSLAEGRNTGELFF. The DNA of the CDR3 is TGTGCCAGCAGCTTGGCCGAGGGCAGAAACACCGGGGAGCTGTTTTTT. Drawing the rest from reference TRBV5-4 and TRBJ2-2, the complete variable domain is ETGVTQSPTHLIKTRGQQVTLRCSSQSGHNTVSWYQQALGQGPQFIFQYYREEENGRGNFPPRFSGLQFPNYSSELNVNALELDDSALYLCASSLAEGRNTGELFFGEGSRLTVL.

This clone occurred many times. This chain connects TRBV7-9 to TRBJ2-2; no clear D. The length of the CDR3 is 12 residues. Germline loops: CDR1 SEHNR, CDR2 FQNEAQ (reference sequence). The V end lost 3 bases, the J end lost 7 bases, and 6 bases lay between the germline ends. This CDR3 is CASSLENGELFF. In nucleotides, the CDR3 is TGTGCCAGCAGCTTGGAGAACGGGGAGCTGTTTTTT.

The J gene is TRBJ2-3, the V gene TRBV7-9; D call uncertain. Per the germline V gene, CDR1 is SEHNR and CDR2 is FQNEAQ (reference sequence). Trimming cost V 7 bases and J 0 bases, with 17 bases left between them. The CDR3 sequence is 16 residues long. This CDR3 reads CASTAFGIASTDTQYF. The CDR3 nucleotides are TGTGCCAGCACCGCTTTTGGAATAGCCAGCACAGATACGCAGTATTTT.

The V call is TRBV29-1, the J call TRBJ2-3; a weak D match, TRBD2 (6 bases). Germline V gene data show CDR1 as SQVTM and CDR2 as ANQGSEA. Trimming took 7 bases from V and 0 from J, leaving 17 bases between them. The CDR3 contains 15 residues. The CDR3, as DNA: TGCAGCGCATTGGGTAGCGGAACTAGCACAGATACGCAGTATTTT. Amino acids: CSALGSGTSTDTQYF.

This chain joins TRBV9 and TRBJ2-1; D call uncertain. Germline V gene lookup returns CDR1 SGDLS and CDR2 YYNGEE. With 4 bases removed from V and 2 bases from J, the gap between germline ends came to 16 bases. The CDR3 is 16 residues long. The CDR3, as DNA: TGTGCCAGCAGCCCCGCGGCGGATATACCCTACAATGAGCAGTTCTTC. This sequence encodes CASSPAADIPYNEQFF. The full variable domain, completed using reference TRBV9 and TRBJ2-1, is DSGVTQTPKHLITATGQRVTLRCSPRSGDLSVYWYQQSLDQGLQFLIQYYNGEERAKGNILERFSAQQFPDLHSELNLSSLELGDSALYFCASSPAADIPYNEQFFGPGTRLTVL.